This is a list of T cell receptor beta chains from one sample in a study of vaccination effects on CD4 cells after COVID-19. Antigens of these TCRs are unknown. Only in-frame clones appear in the TCRdb table, and some are missing; sequencing was by immunoSEQ multiplex PCR. The sample lists fewer than 25,000 clones; under 85% were seen once. The source material was CD4+ T cells from PBMCs cultured with HCoV-NL63 spike peptides, sampled after COVID-19 vaccination. The receptors stem from a human donor who received a COVID-19 vaccine. CDR3s include the opening cysteine and the closing phenylalanine or tryptophan. A D gene is named only where the DNA matches it firmly. The size of a clone is reported for some rows only, either as once, few or many, or as a class for expanded clones.

J: TRBJ1-2; V: TRBV14; size: NA; D: NA; CDR3: CASSPQTGFYGYTF; DNA: TGTGCCAGCAGCCCTCAGACAGGATTCTATGGCTACACCTTC
J: TRBJ2-7; V: TRBV28; size: NA; D: NA; CDR3: CASSSLFYEQYF; DNA: TGTGCCAGCAGTTCCCTATTCTACGAGCAGTACTTC
J: TRBJ2-7; V: TRBV27; size: NA; D: TRBD2; CDR3: CASSSVSGARIYEQYF; DNA: TGTGCCAGCAGTTCGGTAAGCGGGGCCCGTATCTACGAGCAGTACTTC
J: TRBJ2-1; V: TRBV6-2/TRBV6-3; size: once; D: TRBD2; CDR3: CASSSFLGDYEQFF; DNA: TGTGCCAGCAGTTCCTTTTTAGGGGACTACGAGCAGTTCTTC
J: TRBJ1-3; V: TRBV7-8; size: NA; D: NA; CDR3: CASSKVRAVTGNTIYF; DNA: TGTGCCAGCAGCAAAGTCAGGGCAGTAACGGGAAACACCATATATTTT
J: TRBJ1-5; V: TRBV5-6; size: NA; D: NA; CDR3: CASSLYRLSFSNQPQHF; DNA: TGTGCCAGCAGCTTGTACAGGTTGAGTTTTAGCAATCAGCCCCAGCATTTT
J: TRBJ1-1; V: TRBV27; size: NA; D: NA; CDR3: CASSLISSFWGNTEAFF; DNA: TGTGCCAGCAGTTTAATCTCTTCGTTCTGGGGGAACACTGAAGCTTTCTTT
J: TRBJ2-5; V: TRBV11-2; size: once; D: TRBD2; CDR3: CASSTRLGGETQYF; DNA: TGTGCCAGCAGCACTCGCTTGGGGGGGGAGACCCAGTACTTC
J: TRBJ2-1; V: TRBV4-1; size: once; D: NA; CDR3: CASSHSGPSYNEQFF; DNA: TGCGCCAGCAGCCACAGCGGACCCTCCTACAATGAGCAGTTCTTC
J: TRBJ2-3; V: TRBV10-3; size: NA; D: NA; CDR3: CAISESKTTGPDTQYF; DNA: TGTGCCATCAGTGAGTCGAAGACCACCGGCCCAGATACGCAGTATTTT
J: TRBJ1-6; V: TRBV3-1/TRBV3-2; size: few; D: NA; CDR3: CASSQDAGPYNSPLHF; DNA: TGTGCCAGCAGCCAAGATGCCGGCCCATATAATTCACCCCTCCACTTT
J: TRBJ2-1; V: TRBV4-2; size: once; D: NA; CDR3: CASSQDEQFF; DNA: TGTGCCAGCAGCCAAGATGAGCAGTTCTTC
J: TRBJ1-1; V: TRBV6-5; size: NA; D: TRBD1; CDR3: CASTLTGGTEAFF; DNA: TGTGCCAGCACCCTGACAGGGGGTACTGAAGCTTTCTTT
J: TRBJ2-1; V: TRBV11-3; size: NA; D: NA; CDR3: CASSHRSSYNEQFF; DNA: TGTGCCAGCAGCCACAGAAGCTCCTACAATGAGCAGTTCTTC
J: TRBJ2-4; V: TRBV6-2/TRBV6-3; size: NA; D: NA; CDR3: CASSYEGARAKNIQYF; DNA: TGTGCCAGCAGTTACGAAGGGGCGCGAGCCAAAAACATTCAGTACTTC
J: TRBJ2-5; V: TRBV7-2; size: NA; D: TRBD1; CDR3: CASSWPRGTVQETQYF; DNA: TGTGCCAGCAGCTGGCCCAGGGGGACGGTCCAAGAGACCCAGTACTTC
J: TRBJ2-6; V: TRBV4-2; size: few; D: TRBD2; CDR3: CASTGSSGGRGAGANVLTF; DNA: TGTGCCAGCACGGGGTCTAGCGGGGGCCGGGGGGCTGGGGCCAACGTCCTGACTTTC
J: TRBJ2-3; V: TRBV7-2; size: once; D: TRBD2; CDR3: CASSRTSGDTQYF; DNA: TGTGCCAGCAGCAGGACTAGCGGAGATACGCAGTATTTT
J: TRBJ2-2; V: TRBV7-3; size: many; D: NA; CDR3: CASSLEGFGELFF; DNA: TGTGCCAGCAGCCTTGAGGGGTTCGGGGAGCTGTTTTTT
J: TRBJ1-2; V: TRBV6-5; size: NA; D: TRBD1; CDR3: CASISGGTRRGYTF; DNA: TGTGCCAGCATCTCAGGGGGGACACGGCGCGGCTACACCTTC
J: TRBJ2-1; V: TRBV7-6; size: once; D: TRBD2; CDR3: CASSDPGTRAYNEQFF; DNA: TGTGCCAGCAGCGATCCCGGGACTAGGGCCTACAATGAGCAGTTCTTC
J: TRBJ1-1; V: TRBV7-6; size: NA; D: NA; CDR3: CASSLGGGRDTEAFF; DNA: TGTGCCAGCAGCTTAGGGGGGGGCAGGGACACTGAAGCTTTCTTT
J: TRBJ2-5; V: TRBV2; size: once; D: NA; CDR3: CASSDADFVGTQYF; DNA: TGTGCCAGCAGTGACGCAGACTTTGTCGGGACCCAGTACTTC
J: TRBJ1-4; V: TRBV11-2; size: NA; D: NA; CDR3: CASSLDGLTRRGEKLFF; DNA: TGTGCCAGCAGCTTAGATGGATTGACCCGTCGGGGTGAAAAACTGTTTTTT
J: TRBJ2-7; V: TRBV10-3; size: NA; D: NA; CDR3: CAIRAPAGSYEQYF; DNA: TGTGCCATCAGGGCCCCCGCGGGGTCCTACGAGCAGTACTTC
J: TRBJ2-6; V: TRBV30; size: NA; D: NA; CDR3: CAWSGLPGSGANVLTF; DNA: TGTGCCTGGAGTGGCCTACCGGGGTCTGGGGCCAACGTCCTGACTTTC
J: TRBJ1-2; V: TRBV15; size: NA; D: NA; CDR3: CATSRDAKGPGYTF; DNA: TGTGCCACCAGCAGAGATGCGAAGGGCCCTGGCTACACCTTC
J: TRBJ2-6; V: TRBV30; size: NA; D: NA; CDR3: CAWIPLRGTGANVLTF; DNA: TGTGCCTGGATTCCCCTGAGAGGGACTGGGGCCAACGTCCTGACTTTC
J: TRBJ2-3; V: TRBV18; size: NA; D: NA; CDR3: CASNQRGGPGDTQYF; DNA: TGTGCCAGCAACCAGCGCGGGGGCCCTGGGGATACGCAGTATTTT